These 10 T cell receptor beta chains were all obtained from the same sample, sequenced in a study of T-cell reconstitution after alpha-beta-depleted transplantation in children. A library of TCRbeta sequences, prepared with unique molecular identifiers, was generated. One entry per CDR3 protein, called by TCRdb with MiXCR from the PCR reads. The data contain about 500,000 distinct CDR3 sequences, over 25% of them singletons. The sample here was PBMCs from the stem cell graft donor, taken from the stem cell graft. The receptors originated from a human donor who donated a stem cell graft to a child with aplastic anemia.

This clonotype was picked up a small number of times. V and J are TRBV9 and TRBJ2-1; TRBD1 aligns across 8 bases. This CDR3 contains 16 residues. Looked up from germline, CDR1 is SGDLS and CDR2 is YYNGEE. V was clipped by 0 bases and J by 3 bases; unmatched bases: 5. The CDR3 DNA follows: TGTGCCAGCAGCGTAGTCGGACAGGGTAGCTACAATGAGCAGTTCTTC. It yields the protein CASSVVGQGSYNEQFF.

This clonotype was seen more than once but under ten times. The chain combines TRBV20-1 with TRBJ1-1; unclear D gene. The CDR3 extends over 12 amino acids. V lost 0 bases, J lost 7 bases, and 9 bases lay in between. CDR1 is DFQATT, CDR2 SNEGSKA, per germline (reference sequence). This CDR3 is CSARDRPVEAFF. In DNA form, the CDR3 reads TGCAGTGCTAGAGATCGGCCCGTTGAAGCTTTCTTT.

The genes are TRBV29-1 and TRBJ2-5; D might be TRBD1 (7 bases). The CDR3 loop spans 12 amino acids. V lost 7 bases to trimming and J lost 5 bases, with 14 bases between them. CDR1 is SQVTM and CDR2 is ANQGSEA in the germline V gene. The CDR3 reads CSDQGGSETQYF. CDR3 bases: TGCAGCGACCAGGGGGGATCGGAGACCCAGTACTTC.

This clonotype showed up just a few times. The chain recombines TRBV21-1 with TRBJ2-1; no check of the table's D call, TRBD2, against the DNA was made. TRBV21-1 is flagged as a pseudogene. The CDR3 loop spans 20 amino acids. The chain's CDR3 is CASSPRDRGTSGNRHNEQFF. For the CDR3, the DNA is TGTGCCAGCAGCCCCCGGGACAGAGGGACTAGCGGGAATAGGCACAATGAGCAGTTCTTC.

This clonotype was detected a few times. The chain recombines TRBV12-3 or TRBV12-4 with TRBJ2-3; 16 positions agree with TRBD2. V lost 11 bases to trimming and J lost 4 bases; unmatched junction nucleotides: 3. CDR3 length: 14 residues. CDR3 coding DNA: TGTGCCGGGGGACTAGCGGGAGGGGCAGATACGCAGTATTTT. Translating it yields CAGGLAGGADTQYF.

This clonotype has a handful of counts. The gene calls are TRBV27 and TRBJ1-5, with a possible D match to TRBD1 (6 bases). This CDR3 comprises 13 residues. Germline assignment: CDR1 MNHEY and CDR2 SMNVEV (reference sequence). With 5 bases removed from V and 2 bases from J, the gap between germline ends came to 7 bases. In DNA form, the CDR3 reads TGTGCCAGCAGTCACAGGGGCAATCAGCCCCAGCATTTT. It codes for CASSHRGNQPQHF.

This clonotype was recorded a few times. The V and J genes are TRBV10-3 and TRBJ1-1; 7 bases map to TRBD1. With 0 bases clipped from V and 5 bases from J, the junction kept 9 bases outside the gene matches. The CDR3 sequence is 16 residues long. Germline V gene lookup returns CDR1 ENHRY and CDR2 SYGVKD. The CDR3 region has the DNA TGTGCCATCAGTGAGTCGAAAGGGGGCGGGTTGACTGAAGCTTTCTTT. Amino acid sequence: CAISESKGGGLTEAFF.

The chain links TRBV10-3 to TRBJ2-1, with TRBD2 matching over 7 bases. Trimming removed 7 bases from V and 4 bases from J; junction bases left unmatched: 10. Germline V gene lookup returns CDR1 ENHRY and CDR2 SYGVKD. The CDR3 has 15 residues. This CDR3 is CAINVGSGAYNEQFF. Here the CDR3 DNA reads TGTGCCATCAACGTCGGCAGCGGGGCTTACAATGAGCAGTTCTTC.

This clonotype has more than one count but fewer than ten. This rearrangement joins TRBV12-3 or TRBV12-4 to TRBJ1-4; D gene ambiguous. CDR3 size: 18 residues. V was cut by 3 bases and J by 8 bases, with 25 bases left in between. CDR3 coding DNA: TGTGCCAGCAGTTTTGCTCCCCCCCTCGGGCCCCCCTCCGAAAAACTGTTTTTT. This codes for CASSFAPPLGPPSEKLFF.

V and J are TRBV20-1 and TRBJ1-5; D ambiguous. The CDR3 has 15 residues. From germline, CDR1 is DFQATT and CDR2 SNEGSKA (reference sequence). V was trimmed by 0 bases and J by 3 bases, leaving 12 bases between them. The CDR3 reads CSARDGGWDNQPQHF. In DNA form, the CDR3 reads TGCAGTGCTAGAGATGGCGGTTGGGACAATCAGCCCCAGCATTTT.